Below, one T cell receptor (beta chain) is given with its context. Germline-derived CDR1 and CDR2 are SEHNR and FQNEAQ (reference sequence). The ends lost 6 bases at V and 3 bases at J; junction bases unmatched: 9. This CDR3 comprises 16 residues. Source study methods: For nucleated cells, counts were estimated from reference gene primer amplification. The assay was immunoSEQ multiplex PCR, and TCRdb's table has in-frame clones only and misses some. The DNA gave D and trimming, while V, J and clone size come from that table. The table has 70,000 or so clones, roughly 80% seen once. The data are from a study of blood T cell repertoires in COVID-19. Study details: Italy, Spain and the United States were the sources of the convalescent and acute COVID-19 samples. The analysed material was cDNA or gDNA that came from T cells, B-cell-depleted T cells, or PBMCs.

The receptor was isolated from a woman older than 75 with acute or convalescent COVID-19. The sequenced material came from peripheral blood. V usage is TRBV7-9 and J usage is TRBJ2-2; TRBD1 matches at 8 bases. The CDR3 protein is CASSYGQGGDTGELFF. The CDR3 DNA sequence: TGTGCCAGCAGTTATGGACAGGGCGGGGACACCGGGGAGCTGTTTTTT.